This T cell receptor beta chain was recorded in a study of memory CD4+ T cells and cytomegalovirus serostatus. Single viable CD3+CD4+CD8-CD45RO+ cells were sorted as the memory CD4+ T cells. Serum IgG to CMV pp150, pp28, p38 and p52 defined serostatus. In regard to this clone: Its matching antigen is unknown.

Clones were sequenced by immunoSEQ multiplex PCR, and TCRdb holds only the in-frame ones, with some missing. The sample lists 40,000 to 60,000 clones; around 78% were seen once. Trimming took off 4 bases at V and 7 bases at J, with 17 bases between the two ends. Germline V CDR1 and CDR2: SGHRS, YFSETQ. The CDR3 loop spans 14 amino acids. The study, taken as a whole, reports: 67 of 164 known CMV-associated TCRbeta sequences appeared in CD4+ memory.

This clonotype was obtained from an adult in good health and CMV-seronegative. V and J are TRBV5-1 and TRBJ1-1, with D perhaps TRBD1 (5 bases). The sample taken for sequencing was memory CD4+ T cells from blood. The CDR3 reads CASSPEGSGVEAFF. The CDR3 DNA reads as TGCGCCAGCAGCCCGGAAGGTTCGGGGGTTGAAGCTTTCTTT.